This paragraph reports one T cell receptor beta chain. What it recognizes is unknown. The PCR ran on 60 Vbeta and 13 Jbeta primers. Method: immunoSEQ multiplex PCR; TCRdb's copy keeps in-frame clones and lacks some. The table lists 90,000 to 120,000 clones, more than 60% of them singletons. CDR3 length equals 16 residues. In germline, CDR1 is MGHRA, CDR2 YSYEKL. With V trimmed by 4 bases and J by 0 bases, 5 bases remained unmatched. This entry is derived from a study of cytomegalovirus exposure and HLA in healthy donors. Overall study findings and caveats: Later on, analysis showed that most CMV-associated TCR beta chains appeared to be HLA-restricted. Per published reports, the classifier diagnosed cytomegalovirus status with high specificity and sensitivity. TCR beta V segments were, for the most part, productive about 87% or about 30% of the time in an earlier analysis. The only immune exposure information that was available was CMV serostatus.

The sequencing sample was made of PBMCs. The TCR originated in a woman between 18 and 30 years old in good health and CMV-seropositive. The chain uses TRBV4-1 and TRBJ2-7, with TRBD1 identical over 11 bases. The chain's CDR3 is CASSRGTGGSSYEQYF. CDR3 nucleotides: TGCGCCAGCAGCCGGGGGACAGGGGGGAGCTCCTACGAGCAGTACTTC.